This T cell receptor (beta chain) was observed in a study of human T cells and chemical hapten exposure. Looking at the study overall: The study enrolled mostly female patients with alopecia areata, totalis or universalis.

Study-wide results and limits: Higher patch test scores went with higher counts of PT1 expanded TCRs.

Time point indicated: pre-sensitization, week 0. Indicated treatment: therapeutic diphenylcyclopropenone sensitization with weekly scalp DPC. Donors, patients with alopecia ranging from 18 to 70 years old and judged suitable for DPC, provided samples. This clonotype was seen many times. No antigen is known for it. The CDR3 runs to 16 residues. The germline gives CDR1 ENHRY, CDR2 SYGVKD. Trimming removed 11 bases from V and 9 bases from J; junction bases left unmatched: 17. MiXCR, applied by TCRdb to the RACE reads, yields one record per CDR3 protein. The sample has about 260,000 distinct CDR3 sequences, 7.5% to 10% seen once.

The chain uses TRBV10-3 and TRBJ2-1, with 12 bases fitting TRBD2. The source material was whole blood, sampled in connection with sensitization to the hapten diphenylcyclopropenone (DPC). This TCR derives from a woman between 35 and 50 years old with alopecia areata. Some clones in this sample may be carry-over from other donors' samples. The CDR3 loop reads CASSPTSGRTKGEQFF. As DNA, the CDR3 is TGTGCCTCAAGCCCAACTAGCGGGAGGACCAAGGGTGAGCAGTTCTTC.